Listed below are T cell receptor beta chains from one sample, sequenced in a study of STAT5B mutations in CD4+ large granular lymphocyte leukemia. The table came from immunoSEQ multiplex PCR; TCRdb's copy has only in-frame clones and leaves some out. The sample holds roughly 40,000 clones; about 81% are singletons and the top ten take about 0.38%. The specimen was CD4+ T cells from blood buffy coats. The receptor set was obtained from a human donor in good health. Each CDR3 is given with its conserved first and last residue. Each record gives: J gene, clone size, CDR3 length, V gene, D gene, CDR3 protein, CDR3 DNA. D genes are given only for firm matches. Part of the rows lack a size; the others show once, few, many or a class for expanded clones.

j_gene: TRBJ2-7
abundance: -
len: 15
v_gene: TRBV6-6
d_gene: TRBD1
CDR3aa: CASSYSGTGGLEQYF
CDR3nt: TGTGCCAGCAGTTACTCTGGGACAGGAGGTTTGGAGCAGTACTTC

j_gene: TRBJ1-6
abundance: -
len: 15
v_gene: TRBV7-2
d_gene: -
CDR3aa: CASSLETLPNSPLHF
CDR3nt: TGTGCCAGCAGCTTAGAGACCCTACCTAATTCACCCCTCCACTTT

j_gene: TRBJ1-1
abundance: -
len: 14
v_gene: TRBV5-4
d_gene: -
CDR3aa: CASSLTHGDTEAFF
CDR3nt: TGTGCCAGCAGCTTGACCCACGGGGACACTGAAGCTTTCTTT

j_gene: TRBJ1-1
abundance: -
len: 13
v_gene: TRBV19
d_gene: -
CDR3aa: CASSLTGSTEAFF
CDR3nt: TGTGCCAGTAGTTTGACAGGTTCCACTGAAGCTTTCTTT

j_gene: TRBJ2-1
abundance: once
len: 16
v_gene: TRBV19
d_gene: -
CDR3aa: CASSIAGSEPYNEQFF
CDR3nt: TGTGCCAGTAGTATAGCCGGGAGCGAACCCTACAATGAGCAGTTCTTC

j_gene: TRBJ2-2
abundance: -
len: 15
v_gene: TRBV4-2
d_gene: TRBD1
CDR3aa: CASSLGQGSGGELFF
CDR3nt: TGTGCCAGCAGCCTAGGACAGGGGTCAGGGGGGGAGCTGTTTTTT

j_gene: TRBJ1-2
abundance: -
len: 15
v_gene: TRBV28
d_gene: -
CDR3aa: CASSFLSGVDYGYTF
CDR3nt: TGTGCCAGCAGTTTTCTATCGGGGGTAGATTATGGCTACACCTTC

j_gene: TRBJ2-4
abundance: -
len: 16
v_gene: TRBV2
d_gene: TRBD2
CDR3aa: CASRSSGRLAKNIQYF
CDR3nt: TGTGCCAGCAGATCTAGCGGGAGACTAGCCAAAAACATTCAGTACTTC

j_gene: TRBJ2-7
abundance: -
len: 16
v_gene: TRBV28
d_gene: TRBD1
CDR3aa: CASRGPGQGWAYEQYF
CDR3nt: TGTGCCAGCAGAGGCCCTGGACAGGGGTGGGCCTACGAGCAGTACTTC

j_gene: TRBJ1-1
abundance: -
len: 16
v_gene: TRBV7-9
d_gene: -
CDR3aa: CASSLRTGATITEAFF
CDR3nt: TGTGCCAGCAGCTTAAGGACGGGGGCCACGATCACTGAAGCTTTCTTT

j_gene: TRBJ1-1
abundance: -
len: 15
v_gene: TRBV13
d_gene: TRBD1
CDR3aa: CASSNRDSDGTEAFF
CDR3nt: TGTGCCAGCAGCAACCGGGACAGTGACGGCACTGAAGCTTTCTTT

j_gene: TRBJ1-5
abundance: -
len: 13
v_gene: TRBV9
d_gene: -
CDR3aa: CASSRRGTQPQHF
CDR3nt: TGTGCCAGCAGCCGGAGGGGGACTCAGCCCCAGCATTTT

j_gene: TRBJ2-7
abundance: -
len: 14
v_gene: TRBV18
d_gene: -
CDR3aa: CASSPQGQSYEQYF
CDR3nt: TGTGCCAGCTCACCTCAGGGACAATCCTACGAGCAGTACTTC

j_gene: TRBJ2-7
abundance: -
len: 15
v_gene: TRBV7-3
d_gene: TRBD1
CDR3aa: CASRRLRTGHYEQYF
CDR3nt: TGTGCCAGCAGACGCCTGAGGACAGGGCACTACGAGCAGTACTTC

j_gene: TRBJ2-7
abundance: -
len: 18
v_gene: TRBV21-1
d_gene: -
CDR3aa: CASRPEESAGRGTYEQYF
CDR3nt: TGTGCCAGCAGACCAGAGGAATCTGCAGGGCGGGGAACCTACGAGCAGTACTTC

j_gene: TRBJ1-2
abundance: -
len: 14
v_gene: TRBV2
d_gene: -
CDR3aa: CASSEFSRGSGYTF
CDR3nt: TGTGCCAGCAGTGAATTTAGCAGGGGCTCTGGCTACACCTTC

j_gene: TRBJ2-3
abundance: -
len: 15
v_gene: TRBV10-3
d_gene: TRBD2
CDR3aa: CAISGSGGATDTQYF
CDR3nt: TGTGCCATCAGTGGTAGCGGGGGGGCCACAGATACGCAGTATTTT

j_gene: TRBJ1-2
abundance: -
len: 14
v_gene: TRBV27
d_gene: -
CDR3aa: CASSKQDARVGYTF
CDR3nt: TGTGCCAGCAGTAAACAGGATGCCAGGGTTGGCTACACCTTC